Listed below are T cell receptor beta chains from one sample, sequenced in a study of shared clonotypes between healthy human individuals. Libraries were prepared by immunoSEQ multiplex PCR; TCRdb keeps only in-frame clonotypes and omits some of them. The data contain roughly 1,100,000 clones, around 74% of them singletons. The sample was memory CD4+ T cells sorted from blood. These receptors came from a man aged 18 to 30 in good health. The CDR3 runs from the conserved cysteine through the conserved F or W. The D gene is left open where the match is weak. Size tells how often a clone was seen (once, few, many) or the class of an expanded clone, and some rows leave it out.

d_call	j_call	clone_size	cdr3_length	v_call	cdr3_nt	cdr3_aa
NA	TRBJ2-3	NA	16	TRBV5-6	TGTGCCAGCAGCCTTGACAGGACAAGTCGCACAGATACGCAGTATTTT	CASSLDRTSRTDTQYF
NA	TRBJ2-5	NA	14	TRBV9	TGTGCCAGCAGCGCAAATCCTTTCGGAGAGACCCAGTACTTC	CASSANPFGETQYF
TRBD1	TRBJ2-3	NA	15	TRBV9	TGTGCCAGCAGCGCACGACAGGGGGGCACAGATACGCAGTATTTT	CASSARQGGTDTQYF
TRBD2	TRBJ2-3	NA	15	TRBV10-1	TGCGCCAGCAGTGACCAGCGGGGGGCCGCGGATACGCAGTATTTT	CASSDQRGAADTQYF
NA	TRBJ1-2	NA	11	TRBV5-6	TGTGCCAGCAGCGGGACTCAGGGCTACACCTTC	CASSGTQGYTF
NA	TRBJ2-7	NA	13	TRBV6-5	TGTGCCAGCAGTAGGGGCCTAGGGAACGAGCAGTACTTC	CASSRGLGNEQYF
NA	TRBJ2-7	NA	12	TRBV29-1	TGCAGCGTTGTGGAGGAGGGGTACGAGCAGTACTTC	CSVVEEGYEQYF
TRBD1	TRBJ2-7	few	13	TRBV30	TGTGCCTGGAGTATTGACAGGGTGGGCGAGCAGTACTTC	CAWSIDRVGEQYF
TRBD2	TRBJ2-6	NA	17	TRBV4-3	TGCGCCAGCAGCCAAGATGTGGGGAGGGCAGGGGCCAACGTCCTGACTTTC	CASSQDVGRAGANVLTF
NA	TRBJ2-3	NA	13	TRBV7-7	TGTGCTAGCAGCTTGTACGCGGCGGATACGCAGTATTTT	CASSLYAADTQYF